Each of the 24 T cell receptor beta chains below was sequenced from the same sample in a study of T-cell reconstitution after alpha-beta-depleted transplantation in children. Unique molecular identifiers were incorporated into the prepared TCRbeta library. One entry per CDR3 protein results from TCRdb running MiXCR on the PCR reads. The data contain around 490,000 distinct CDR3 sequences, about 10% of them seen just once; the ten biggest clones take up less than 15%. Here the sequenced sample was PBMCs, mostly from graft donor cells, taken 180 days after TCRalphabeta/CD19-depleted stem cell transplant. These receptors all come from a female patient aged 2-15 years who had a stem cell transplant for aplastic anemia, so the T cells may come from the graft donor.

This clonotype was recorded a few times. The chain recombines TRBV27 with TRBJ1-2, with a possible D match to TRBD1 (5 bases). The CDR3 totals 12 residues. CDR1 is MNHEY, CDR2 SMNVEV, per germline (reference sequence). The V and J ends lost 9 bases and 2 bases respectively, with 10 bases between them. The CDR3 bases are TGTGCCAGTAAACAGGCGAACTATGGCTACACCTTC. Translated, it gives CASKQANYGYTF.

The rearrangement joins TRBV6-2 or TRBV6-3 to TRBJ2-7, with a possible D match to TRBD2 (6 bases). Germline CDR1 MNHEY, CDR2 SVGEGT. V gave up 6 bases and J gave up 3 bases, with 9 bases separating them. This CDR3 region has 12 residues. Here the CDR3 reads CASSPRDYEQYV. As DNA, the CDR3 is TGTGCCAGCAGCCCGCGGGACTACGAGCAGTACGTC.

This clonotype was observed a handful of times. The V gene is TRBV28, the J gene TRBJ1-2; D might be TRBD1 (5 bases). Trimming left V 8 bases short and J 4 bases short, with 17 bases between. The CDR3 sequence is 14 residues long. The germline V gene has CDR1 MDHEN and CDR2 SYDVKM. The CDR3 DNA reads TGTGCCAGCTTCCCGGCAGGGTGGGGCTATGGCTACACCTTC. Its protein product is CASFPAGWGYGYTF.

The chain has TRBV6-1 and TRBJ2-1, with a tentative D call TRBD2 (6 bases). Trimming removed 6 bases at V and 3 bases at J, with 12 bases between. Germline V gene data show CDR1 as MNHNS and CDR2 as SASEGT. The CDR3 is made up of 14 amino acids. The CDR3 is CASSAGTRYNEQFF. DNA of the CDR3: TGTGCCAGCAGCGCCGGGACTCGCTACAATGAGCAGTTCTTC.

This rearrangement joins TRBV28 to TRBJ2-7; tentatively, D is TRBD1 (5 bases). Germline CDR1 reads MDHEN; CDR2 reads SYDVKM. This CDR3 has 13 amino acids. V was shortened by 3 bases and J by 2 bases, with 8 bases between the two germline ends. Here the CDR3 DNA reads TGTGCCAGCAGTTTCCCGACAGCCTACGAGCAGTACTTC. This gives the protein CASSFPTAYEQYF. The variable domain in full, completed from reference TRBV28 and TRBJ2-7, reads DVKVTQSSRYLVKRTGEKVFLECVQDMDHENMFWYRQDPGLGLRLIYFSYDVKMKEKGDIPEGYSVSREKKERFSLILESASTNQTSMYLCASSFPTAYEQYFGPGTRLTVT.

This clonotype was detected only a few times. The J gene is TRBJ1-1, the V gene TRBV29-1; 9 bases line up with TRBD1. Germline lookup yields CDR1 SQVTM and CDR2 ANQGSEA. The ends lost 3 bases at V and 0 bases at J; junction bases unmatched: 8. There are 16 residues in the CDR3. CDR3 in amino acids: CSVEDRGALMNTEAFF. As DNA, the CDR3 is TGCAGCGTTGAGGACAGGGGCGCCCTTATGAACACTGAAGCTTTCTTT. Based on the CDR3 plus reference TRBV29-1 and TRBJ1-1, the full variable domain is SAVISQKPSRDICQRGTSLTIQCQVDSQVTMMFWYRQQPGQSLTLIATANQGSEATYESGFVIDKFPISRPNLTFSTLTVSNMSPEDSSIYLCSVEDRGALMNTEAFFGQGTRLTVV.

This clonotype was found many times. The V and J genes are TRBV7-9 and TRBJ2-1; 9 bases line up with TRBD2. The CDR3 totals 16 residues. J was trimmed by 2 bases and V by 5 bases; bases with no gene match: 7. The germline V gene encodes CDR1 SEHNR and CDR2 FQNEAQ (reference sequence). CDR3 nucleotide sequence: TGTGCCAGCAGCGTGAGACTAGCGGCCCCCTACAATGAGCAGTTCTTC. It is translated as CASSVRLAAPYNEQFF.

This clonotype was picked up many times. CDR3 DNA: TGTGCCAGCAGTTACAACCGGGGCACAGATACGCAGTATTTT. Residues: CASSYNRGTDTQYF. The V gene is TRBV6-2 or TRBV6-3, the J gene TRBJ2-3; no reliable D call. Trimming took off 2 bases at V and 1 base at J, with 7 bases between the two ends. The CDR3 is 14 residues long. Per the germline V gene, CDR1 is MNHEY and CDR2 is SVGEGT.

As DNA, the CDR3 is TGCGCCAGCAGTTCTTATCCGGGACTAGCGGGTCTCGAGCAGTTCTTC. Amino acid sequence: CASSSYPGLAGLEQFF. The chain has TRBV5-1 and TRBJ2-1; 12 positions match TRBD2. CDR3 size: 16 residues. V lost 5 bases, J lost 10 bases, and 13 bases stayed unmatched. From germline, CDR1 is SGHRS and CDR2 YFSETQ.

This clonotype occurred a few times. V gene TRBV10-3 combines with J gene TRBJ1-2; D gene unclear. CDR1 and CDR2 (germline): ENHRY, SYGVKD. Trimming took 3 bases from V and 3 from J, leaving 14 bases between them. This CDR3 spans 15 amino acids. The CDR3 nucleotides read TGTGCCATCAGTGATATAGGCAGAGCGGACTATGGCTACACCTTC. Translating gives CAISDIGRADYGYTF.

This clonotype was detected only a few times. The chain joins TRBV29-1 to TRBJ2-1; D is undetermined. The CDR3 runs to 13 residues. V was cut by 4 bases and J by 6 bases, with 13 bases left in between. CDR1 and CDR2 (germline): SQVTM, ANQGSEA. The CDR3 DNA follows: TGCAGCGTTGTGGCTACCTACGGCAATGAGCAGTTCTTC. Its translation: CSVVATYGNEQFF.

This clonotype showed up just a few times. The chain has TRBV24-1 and TRBJ2-3; 8 nucleotides align to TRBD2. The CDR3 spans 17 residues. With 0 bases clipped from V and 7 bases from J, the junction kept 11 bases outside the gene matches. Per the germline V gene, CDR1 is KGHDR and CDR2 is SFDVKD. CDR3: CATSDLSGASGRNTQYF. CDR3 in DNA: TGTGCCACCAGTGATTTGTCTGGCGCTAGCGGGCGGAATACGCAGTATTTT.

This clonotype has a count of ten or more. V usage is TRBV5-5 and J usage is TRBJ2-2; D could derive from TRBD1 or TRBD2 (6 bases each). The CDR3 is made up of 16 amino acids. Trimming took 3 bases from V and 5 from J, leaving 17 bases between them. Germline V gene sequence: CDR1 SGHKS, CDR2 YYEKEE (reference sequence). The CDR3 bases are TGTGCCAGCAGCTCGGCGGGACACATAATAACCGGGGAGCTGTTTTTT. Encoded protein: CASSSAGHIITGELFF. Full variable domain (missing parts from reference TRBV5-5 and TRBJ2-2): DAGVTQSPTHLIKTRGQQVTLRCSPISGHKSVSWYQQVLGQGPQFIFQYYEKEERGRGNFPDRFSARQFPNYSSELNVNALLLGDSALYLCASSSAGHIITGELFFGEGSRLTVL.

This clonotype was seen ten or more times. The chain has TRBV28 and TRBJ1-2; D is possibly TRBD1 (5 bases). CDR3 length: 15 residues. Trimming took off 1 base at V and 7 bases at J, with 16 bases between the two ends. Germline V lookup: CDR1 MDHEN, CDR2 SYDVKM. As DNA, the CDR3 is TGTGCCAGCAGTTTATCCCTACCCGGGGGAGGTGGCTACACCTTC. Protein sequence: CASSLSLPGGGGYTF.

This clonotype was detected a few times. This sequence joins TRBV5-6 and TRBJ2-1, with D possibly called TRBD1 or TRBD2 (5 bases each). The germline V gene has CDR1 SGHDT and CDR2 YYEEEE. With 0 bases removed from V and 3 bases from J, the gap between germline ends came to 13 bases. CDR3 length: 16 residues. The CDR3 DNA reads as TGTGCCAGCAGCTTGGAGCTGGGGACCTTCTACAATGAGCAGTTCTTC. This translates into CASSLELGTFYNEQFF.

This clonotype was counted between two and nine times. The chain recombines TRBV5-1 with TRBJ1-4, with 9 positions matching TRBD1. There are 16 residues in the CDR3. Germline V gives CDR1 SGHRS, CDR2 YFSETQ. Trimming removed 3 bases from V and 1 base from J; junction bases left unmatched: 4. CDR3 in amino acids: CASSWGQGGTNEKLFF. The CDR3 region has the DNA TGCGCCAGCAGCTGGGGACAGGGTGGAACTAATGAAAAACTGTTTTTT. The whole variable domain, filled in from reference TRBV5-1 and TRBJ1-4, reads KAGVTQTPRYLIKTRGQQVTLSCSPISGHRSVSWYQQTPGQGLQFLFEYFSETQRNKGNFPGRFSGRQFSNSRSEMNVSTLELGDSALYLCASSWGQGGTNEKLFFGSGTQLSVL.

This chain connects TRBV6-2 or TRBV6-3 to TRBJ2-5, with 8 bases lining up with TRBD2. Germline-derived CDR1 and CDR2 are MNHEY and SVGEGT. V dropped 6 bases and J dropped 2; count of bases not matched to a gene: 11. This CDR3 region has 16 residues. CDR3 bases: TGTGCCAGCAGAGGTCGGACTAGCTGGATACAAGAGACCCAGTACTTC. Translated, it gives CASRGRTSWIQETQYF.

The rearrangement joins TRBV4-2 to TRBJ2-2, with D unresolved. V was cut by 4 bases and J by 6 bases, with 9 bases left in between. There are 13 residues in the CDR3. CDR1 is LGHNA and CDR2 is YNFKEQ in the germline V gene. CDR3 amino acids: CASSRRVSGELFF. As DNA, the CDR3 is TGTGCCAGCAGCCGAAGGGTCTCCGGGGAGCTGTTTTTT.

This clonotype has a handful of counts. V is TRBV7-2 and J is TRBJ2-3; D assignment may be TRBD1 or TRBD2 (6 bases each). CDR3 size: 20 residues. Germline V gives CDR1 SGHTA, CDR2 FQGNSA. V was cut by 1 base and J by 3 bases, with 26 bases left in between. CDR3 sequence (DNA): TGTGCCAGCAGCTTAGGGCCCCCTCAGTTGGGGGGCTATAGGACAGATACGCAGTATTTT. This gives the protein CASSLGPPQLGGYRTDTQYF.

The V call is TRBV5-1, the J call TRBJ2-1, with 10 bases fitting TRBD2. The trim removed 0 bases at V and 9 bases at J, leaving 12 bases unmatched. The germline CDR1 and CDR2 sequences are SGHRS and YFSETQ. The CDR3 loop spans 17 amino acids. The DNA for the CDR3 is TGCGCCAGCAGCTTGGGCCAGCGGGAGGGTACCCGGGGTGAGCAGTTCTTC. Protein sequence: CASSLGQREGTRGEQFF.

J is TRBJ2-2 and V is TRBV6-2 or TRBV6-3; a possible D gene is TRBD2 (6 bases). Trimming took off 7 bases at V and 3 bases at J, with 12 bases between the two ends. CDR3 length: 14 amino acids. Germline V gene data show CDR1 as MNHEY and CDR2 as SVGEGT. CDR3 region: CASMLATDTGELFF. CDR3 nucleotides: TGTGCCAGCATGCTAGCGACCGACACCGGGGAGCTGTTTTTT.

This chain joins TRBV6-2 or TRBV6-3 and TRBJ2-7; either TRBD1 or TRBD2 may supply D (6 bases each). Germline V gives CDR1 MNHEY, CDR2 SVGEGT. The CDR3 consists of 14 residues. Between the trimmed V and J ends, which lost 7 bases and 3 bases, there was a span of 16 bases. CDR3: CASTRGGILYEQYV. The CDR3 DNA is TGTGCCAGCACCAGGGGCGGGATTCTCTACGAGCAGTACGTC.

This clonotype was seen many times. The V and J genes are TRBV28 and TRBJ2-5; D is undetermined. The germline CDR1 and CDR2 sequences are MDHEN and SYDVKM. The CDR3 has 14 residues. Deletions cut 2 bases from V and 1 base from J, with 8 bases between. The CDR3 reads CASSLIRTQETQYF. The DNA for the CDR3 is TGTGCCAGCAGTTTAATCAGGACCCAAGAGACCCAGTACTTC. Full variable domain (remainder filled in from reference TRBV28 and TRBJ2-5): DVKVTQSSRYLVKRTGEKVFLECVQDMDHENMFWYRQDPGLGLRLIYFSYDVKMKEKGDIPEGYSVSREKKERFSLILESASTNQTSMYLCASSLIRTQETQYFGPGTRLLVL.

This clonotype was seen a handful of times. The chain is built from TRBV20-1 and TRBJ1-2, with 8 bases aligning to TRBD1. CDR1 is DFQATT and CDR2 is SNEGSKA in the germline V gene (reference sequence). J gave up 6 bases and V 1 base, and 4 bases lay outside the gene matches. This CDR3 comprises 13 residues. CDR3 sequence reads: CSARAHRGDGYTF. CDR3 DNA sequence: TGCAGTGCTAGAGCGCACAGGGGGGATGGCTACACCTTC.